A selection of T cell receptor beta chains follows, all from one sample in a study of T cells generated in artificial thymic organoids. Their antigens are not known. TCRdb re-derived calls from the 5' RACE reads in MiXCR, one entry per CDR3 protein. Here the sample spans 6,000 to 8,000 distinct CDR3 sequences, roughly 25% being singletons. The sequenced material came from naive CD8+ T cells grown in artificial thymic organoids from cord blood stem and progenitor cells. Every receptor here comes from a human donor who gave cord blood stem cells for thymic organoid culture, a cardiac surgery patient who gave postnatal thymus, or a blood donor (not recorded which). The CDR3 runs from the conserved cysteine through the conserved F or W. Each record gives: CDR3 DNA, CDR3 protein, V gene, clone size, J gene, D gene. D genes are given only for firm matches. Not every row has a clone size; where given, it reads once, few, many or a size class.

cdr3_nt: TGCGCCAGCAGCAGGGGTGGGGGGAGGCCCTCCTACGAGCAGTACTTC; cdr3_aa: CASSRGGGRPSYEQYF; v_call: TRBV4-1; clone_size: NA; j_call: TRBJ2-7; d_call: NA
cdr3_nt: TGCGCCAGCAGCTTTCGGGGACCCTATGGCTACACCTTC; cdr3_aa: CASSFRGPYGYTF; v_call: TRBV5-1; clone_size: medium-sized; j_call: TRBJ1-2; d_call: NA
cdr3_nt: TGCGCCAGCAGCCGGGGGGTCGGGGAGCTGTTTTTT; cdr3_aa: CASSRGVGELFF; v_call: TRBV10-2; clone_size: NA; j_call: TRBJ2-2; d_call: TRBD2
cdr3_nt: TGTGCCAGCAGCTTAAGACAGGGGACCTACGAGCAGTACTTC; cdr3_aa: CASSLRQGTYEQYF; v_call: TRBV7-9; clone_size: NA; j_call: TRBJ2-7; d_call: TRBD1
cdr3_nt: TGCGCCAGCGGCCAAAGAGGGCTGATTTCTTCACCCCTCCACTTT; cdr3_aa: CASGQRGLISSPLHF; v_call: TRBV4-1; clone_size: NA; j_call: TRBJ1-6; d_call: NA
cdr3_nt: TGTGCCACCAGTGGGCGGTCCCAAGAGACCCAGTACTTC; cdr3_aa: CATSGRSQETQYF; v_call: TRBV24-1; clone_size: few; j_call: TRBJ2-5; d_call: NA
cdr3_nt: TGTGCCAGCAGCTTGCGGGGTTGCACAGATACGCAGTATTTT; cdr3_aa: CASSLRGCTDTQYF; v_call: TRBV11-3; clone_size: few; j_call: TRBJ2-3; d_call: NA
cdr3_nt: TGTGCCAGCAGCGTAGCTCGGCTAGCGCCCAACAATGAGCAGTTCTTC; cdr3_aa: CASSVARLAPNNEQFF; v_call: TRBV9; clone_size: NA; j_call: TRBJ2-1; d_call: NA
cdr3_nt: TGCGCCAGCAGCTTTTTCCGGGACAGCGGGAAGGAGCAGTACTTC; cdr3_aa: CASSFFRDSGKEQYF; v_call: TRBV5-1; clone_size: medium-sized; j_call: TRBJ2-7; d_call: NA
cdr3_nt: TGTGTCAACAGTGCCTTCCTACACGGCCCCCGAGAGACCCAGTACTTC; cdr3_aa: CVNSAFLHGPRETQYF; v_call: TRBV6-2/TRBV6-3; clone_size: NA; j_call: TRBJ2-5; d_call: NA
cdr3_nt: TGTGCCACCAGTGATTCGACTAGCGGGGGGTACAATGAGCAGTTCTTC; cdr3_aa: CATSDSTSGGYNEQFF; v_call: TRBV24-1; clone_size: medium-sized; j_call: TRBJ2-1; d_call: TRBD2
cdr3_nt: TGTGCCACCAGCACCGGGACAGTTTACAATGAGCAGTTCTTC; cdr3_aa: CATSTGTVYNEQFF; v_call: TRBV24-1; clone_size: few; j_call: TRBJ2-1; d_call: TRBD1
cdr3_nt: TGTGCCAGCAGCCTGGGGACCAACCATTACGAGCAGTACTTC; cdr3_aa: CASSLGTNHYEQYF; v_call: TRBV14; clone_size: NA; j_call: TRBJ2-7; d_call: NA
cdr3_nt: TGCGCCAGCAGCCGACACAGGGCAAAAAGCGGGGAGCTGTTTTTT; cdr3_aa: CASSRHRAKSGELFF; v_call: TRBV4-3; clone_size: medium-sized; j_call: TRBJ2-2; d_call: NA
cdr3_nt: TGTGCCAGCAGCCTGACAGGGTACTATGGCTACACCTTC; cdr3_aa: CASSLTGYYGYTF; v_call: TRBV7-3; clone_size: few; j_call: TRBJ1-2; d_call: TRBD1
cdr3_nt: TGTGCCTGGAGTAGCAGGGGCGTCCAAGGTACGCAGTATTTT; cdr3_aa: CAWSSRGVQGTQYF; v_call: TRBV30; clone_size: medium-sized; j_call: TRBJ2-3; d_call: NA
cdr3_nt: TGTGCCAGCAGGTGGACAGGGGACTTCTACGAGCAGTACTTC; cdr3_aa: CASRWTGDFYEQYF; v_call: TRBV2; clone_size: medium-sized; j_call: TRBJ2-7; d_call: TRBD1
cdr3_nt: TGTGCCAGCAGTTACTCGGGGCAGGGGGACGAGCAGTACTTC; cdr3_aa: CASSYSGQGDEQYF; v_call: TRBV6-6; clone_size: NA; j_call: TRBJ2-7; d_call: TRBD1
cdr3_nt: TGTGCCAGCAGCTTAGGGGCGGGGGCTTCCACAGATACGCAGTATTTT; cdr3_aa: CASSLGAGASTDTQYF; v_call: TRBV7-2; clone_size: NA; j_call: TRBJ2-3; d_call: NA
cdr3_nt: TGTGCCAGCAGCCGGACGCCCGGAAGGACCATATATTTT; cdr3_aa: CASSRTPGRTIYF; v_call: TRBV7-6; clone_size: NA; j_call: TRBJ1-3; d_call: NA
cdr3_nt: TGTGCCAGCAGCCTCCCCTACAATGAGCAGTTCTTC; cdr3_aa: CASSLPYNEQFF; v_call: TRBV7-2; clone_size: few; j_call: TRBJ2-1; d_call: NA
cdr3_nt: TGTGCCAGCAGTCCTACCTGCGACAGGGAAGCTAACTATGGCTACACCTTC; cdr3_aa: CASSPTCDREANYGYTF; v_call: TRBV6-2/TRBV6-3; clone_size: NA; j_call: TRBJ1-2; d_call: TRBD1
cdr3_nt: TGTGCCAGCAGCCACCTTACAGGGGACGAGCAGTACTTC; cdr3_aa: CASSHLTGDEQYF; v_call: TRBV3-1; clone_size: medium-sized; j_call: TRBJ2-7; d_call: TRBD1
cdr3_nt: TGTGCCAGCAGCCCTGGACTAGAAACGCAGTATTTT; cdr3_aa: CASSPGLETQYF; v_call: TRBV3-1; clone_size: few; j_call: TRBJ2-3; d_call: TRBD2
cdr3_nt: TGTGCCAGTAGCCGAAGGACATCCCGAAGCTCCTATAATTCACCCCTCCACTTT; cdr3_aa: CASSRRTSRSSYNSPLHF; v_call: TRBV19; clone_size: NA; j_call: TRBJ1-6; d_call: NA
cdr3_nt: TGCGCCAGCAGCCCCTGCGCTAGCGGGGGGCGAGATACGCAGTATTTT; cdr3_aa: CASSPCASGGRDTQYF; v_call: TRBV4-3; clone_size: medium-sized; j_call: TRBJ2-3; d_call: TRBD2